This T cell receptor (beta chain) was observed in a study of radiotherapy plus CTLA-4 blockade in lung cancer (dated by TCRdb to 2016 to 2019). The study in broad terms: Among enrolled patients, under 20% had an objective response and about 30% reached disease control.

The study evaluated CTLA-4 blockade (ipilimumab) given together with focal radiation therapy in patients who had chemo-refractory metastatic non-small-cell lung cancer. A note on this clone: What antigen it recognizes has not been identified. Per-base qualities were not stored, and no clone one base away is much larger.

As encoded in the germline V gene, CDR1 is SGHTA while CDR2 is FQGNSA. V is clipped by 1 base and J by 6 bases, and the sequence between their germline boundaries is 10 bases long. From the cysteine up to the phenylalanine, the CDR3 has a length of 14 residues. Just CDR3 DNA is preserved here, 42 bases in frame from base 1. Study-wide findings and limitations: After treatment with radiotherapy and ipilimumab, TCR clones that originated in tumors expanded in peripheral blood. The strongest predictors of response were reported to be early dynamic shifts in blood T cell clones along with a rise in serum interferon-beta following radiation.

The library was prepared using the immunoSEQ multiplex PCR assay. Drawn from immuneACCESS, this table holds only the in-frame rearrangements with V and J called that TCRdb kept. Clones are partly lost; checked studies trace under half to an unresolved V gene and leave the rest unexplained. The sample records approximately 75,000 clones, around 80% of which are singletons. The ten largest clones take up 7.1% of the sample. The receptor was derived from a human donor with non-small cell lung cancer who had a complete response to radiotherapy plus ipilimumab. Sequences were derived from peripheral blood, sampled from a patient treated with radiotherapy plus ipilimumab. The chain joins TRBV7-2 to TRBJ2-1; TRBD2 is a weak D gene call, 6 bases matching. Here the CDR3 is given as CASSLGLAANEQFF. DNA sequence: TGTGCCAGCAGCTTAGGGTTAGCGGCCAATGAGCAGTTCTTC.